This T cell receptor beta chain was recorded in a study of spatial heterogeneity in lung cancer. The time point: sample taken at primary tumor resection. The cohort: approximately 66 early-stage, untreated non-small cell lung cancer patients. Tumor, nontumor lung or frozen PBMC supplied whole RNA that was sequenced unsorted. The study, taken as a whole, reports: Ubiquitous expanded tumor TCRs showed up in blood more at resection than follow-up.

The sample holds many counts of this clonotype. What it recognizes is unknown. TCRdb re-derived calls from the 5' RACE reads in MiXCR, one entry per CDR3 protein. The table includes about 48,000 distinct CDR3 sequences, roughly 5% detected once. Trimming stripped 0 bases from V and 5 bases from J, with 6 bases between. Germline-derived CDR1 and CDR2 are SGDLS and YYNGEE. The CDR3 totals 13 residues. The starting material was PBMCs, obtained at surgery. This chain links TRBV9 with TRBJ2-1, with a tentative D call TRBD1 (5 bases). This clonotype was obtained from a male donor with early-stage non-small cell lung cancer. In DNA, the CDR3 is TGTGCCAGCAGCGTAGCCAGGGACAATGAGCAGTTCTTC. Translation gives CASSVARDNEQFF.